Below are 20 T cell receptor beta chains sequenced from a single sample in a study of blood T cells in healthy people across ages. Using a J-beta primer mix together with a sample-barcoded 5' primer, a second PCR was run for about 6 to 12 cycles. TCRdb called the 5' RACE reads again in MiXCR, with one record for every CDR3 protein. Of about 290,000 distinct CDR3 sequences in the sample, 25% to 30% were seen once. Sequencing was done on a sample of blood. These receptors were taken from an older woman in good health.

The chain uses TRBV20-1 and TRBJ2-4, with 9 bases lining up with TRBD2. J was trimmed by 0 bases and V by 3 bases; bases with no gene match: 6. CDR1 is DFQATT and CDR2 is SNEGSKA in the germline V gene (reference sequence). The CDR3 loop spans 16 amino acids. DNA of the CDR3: TGCAGTGCTAGCGGGGCTAGCGGGGTAGCCAAAAACATTCAGTACTTC. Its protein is CSASGASGVAKNIQYF.

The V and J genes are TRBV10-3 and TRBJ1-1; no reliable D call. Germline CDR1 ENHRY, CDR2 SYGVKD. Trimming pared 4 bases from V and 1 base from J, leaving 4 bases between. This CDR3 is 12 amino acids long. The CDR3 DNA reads TGTGCCATCAGTGGGGGGAACACTGAAGCTTTCTTT. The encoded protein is CAISGGNTEAFF.

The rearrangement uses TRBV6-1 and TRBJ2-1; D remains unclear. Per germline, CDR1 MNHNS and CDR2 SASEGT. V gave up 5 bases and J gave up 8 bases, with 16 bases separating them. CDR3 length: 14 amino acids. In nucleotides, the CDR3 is TGTGCCAGCAGTAAACCCTCCAATGTCGATGAGCAGTTCTTC. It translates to CASSKPSNVDEQFF.

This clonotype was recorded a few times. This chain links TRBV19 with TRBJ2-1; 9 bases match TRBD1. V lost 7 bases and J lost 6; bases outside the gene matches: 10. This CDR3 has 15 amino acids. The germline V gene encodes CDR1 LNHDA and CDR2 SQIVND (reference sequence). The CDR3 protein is CASTKNRGHLNEQFF. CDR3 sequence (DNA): TGTGCCAGTACAAAGAACAGGGGGCACCTCAATGAGCAGTTCTTC.

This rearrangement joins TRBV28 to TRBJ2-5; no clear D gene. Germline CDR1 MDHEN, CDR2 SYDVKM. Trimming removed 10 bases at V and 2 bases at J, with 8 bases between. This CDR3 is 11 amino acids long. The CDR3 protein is CATSVQETQYF. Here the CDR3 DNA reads TGTGCCACCTCAGTTCAAGAGACCCAGTACTTC.

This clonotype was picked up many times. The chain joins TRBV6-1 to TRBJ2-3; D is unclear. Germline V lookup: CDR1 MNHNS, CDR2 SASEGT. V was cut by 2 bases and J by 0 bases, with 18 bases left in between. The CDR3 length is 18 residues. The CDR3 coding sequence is TGTGCCAGCAGTGAACCCTACGCGATTTTCAGGAGCACAGATACGCAGTATTTT. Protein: CASSEPYAIFRSTDTQYF.

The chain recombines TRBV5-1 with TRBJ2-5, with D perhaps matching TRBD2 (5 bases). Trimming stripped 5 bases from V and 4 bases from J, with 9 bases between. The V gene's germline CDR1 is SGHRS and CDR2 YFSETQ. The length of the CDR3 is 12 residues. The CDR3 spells CASSREGETQYF. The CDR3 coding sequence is TGCGCCAGCAGTCGAGAGGGAGAGACCCAGTACTTC.

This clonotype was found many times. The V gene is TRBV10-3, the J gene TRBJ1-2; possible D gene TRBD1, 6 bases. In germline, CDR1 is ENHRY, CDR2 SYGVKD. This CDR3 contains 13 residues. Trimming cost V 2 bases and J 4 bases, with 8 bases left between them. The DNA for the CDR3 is TGTGCCATCAGTGAGGAGACAGGCTATGGCTACACCTTC. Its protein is CAISEETGYGYTF.

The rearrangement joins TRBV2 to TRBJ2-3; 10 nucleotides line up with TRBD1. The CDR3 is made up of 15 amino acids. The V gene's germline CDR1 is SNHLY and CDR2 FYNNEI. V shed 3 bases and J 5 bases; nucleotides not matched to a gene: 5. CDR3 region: CASSESGQGRDTQYF. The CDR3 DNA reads TGTGCCAGCAGTGAGTCGGGACAGGGGCGAGATACGCAGTATTTT.

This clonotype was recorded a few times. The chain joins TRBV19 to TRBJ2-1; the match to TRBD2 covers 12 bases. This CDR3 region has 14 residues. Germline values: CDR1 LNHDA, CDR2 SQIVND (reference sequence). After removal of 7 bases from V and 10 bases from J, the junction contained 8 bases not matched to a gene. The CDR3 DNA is TGTGCCAGTACGTCTAGCGGGAGGGCCGGGGAGCAGTTCTTC. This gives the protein CASTSSGRAGEQFF.

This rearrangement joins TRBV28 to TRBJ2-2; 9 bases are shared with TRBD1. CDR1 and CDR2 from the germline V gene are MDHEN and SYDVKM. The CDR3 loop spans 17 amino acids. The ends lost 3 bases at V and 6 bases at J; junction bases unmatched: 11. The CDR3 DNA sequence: TGTGCCAGCAGTTTGAGGATGGGACAGGGATTCTCCGGGGAGCTGTTTTTT. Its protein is CASSLRMGQGFSGELFF.

The CDR3 region is CASSYSNSNQPQHF. CDR3 in DNA: TGTGCCAGCAGTTACAGTAATAGCAATCAGCCCCAGCATTTT. This chain joins TRBV6-2 or TRBV6-3 and TRBJ1-5; D gene ambiguous. Germline V CDR1 and CDR2: MNHEY, SVGEGT. The CDR3 totals 14 residues. V shed 2 bases and J shed 0 bases, with 5 bases lying between them.

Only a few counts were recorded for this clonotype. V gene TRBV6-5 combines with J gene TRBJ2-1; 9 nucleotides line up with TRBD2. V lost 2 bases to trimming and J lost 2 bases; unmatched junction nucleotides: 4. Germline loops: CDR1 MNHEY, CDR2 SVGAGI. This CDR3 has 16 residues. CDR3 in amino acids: CASSYEASGTYNEQFF. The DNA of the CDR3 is TGTGCCAGCAGTTACGAGGCTAGCGGGACCTACAATGAGCAGTTCTTC.

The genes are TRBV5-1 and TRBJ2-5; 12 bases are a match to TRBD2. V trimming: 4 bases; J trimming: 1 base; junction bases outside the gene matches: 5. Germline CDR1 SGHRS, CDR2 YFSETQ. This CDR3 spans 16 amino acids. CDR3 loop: CASSKRLAGVQETQYF. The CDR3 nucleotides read TGCGCCAGCAGCAAGCGACTAGCGGGGGTCCAAGAGACCCAGTACTTC.

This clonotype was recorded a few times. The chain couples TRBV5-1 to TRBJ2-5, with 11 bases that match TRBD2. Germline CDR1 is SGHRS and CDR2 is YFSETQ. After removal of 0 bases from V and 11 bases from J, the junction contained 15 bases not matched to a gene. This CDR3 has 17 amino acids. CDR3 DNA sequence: TGCGCCAGCAGCTTGGGACTAGCGGGACCTCCCTCGCGGGAGCAGTACTTC. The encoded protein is CASSLGLAGPPSREQYF.

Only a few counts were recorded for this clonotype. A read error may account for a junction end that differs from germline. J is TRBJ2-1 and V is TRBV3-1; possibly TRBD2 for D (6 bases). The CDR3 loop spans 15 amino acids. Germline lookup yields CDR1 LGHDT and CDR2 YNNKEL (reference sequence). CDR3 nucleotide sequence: TGTGCCAGCAGCCGGGGGGACTTCTCCTACAATGGGCAGTTCTTC. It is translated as CASSRGDFSYNGQFF.

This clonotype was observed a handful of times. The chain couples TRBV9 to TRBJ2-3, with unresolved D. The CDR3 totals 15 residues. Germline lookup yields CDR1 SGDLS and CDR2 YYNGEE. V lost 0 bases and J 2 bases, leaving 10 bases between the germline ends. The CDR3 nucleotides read TGTGCCAGCAGCGTAGTATCTACCTCCACAGATACGCAGTATTTT. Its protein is CASSVVSTSTDTQYF. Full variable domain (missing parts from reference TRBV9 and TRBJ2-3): DSGVTQTPKHLITATGQRVTLRCSPRSGDLSVYWYQQSLDQGLQFLIQYYNGEERAKGNILERFSAQQFPDLHSELNLSSLELGDSALYFCASSVVSTSTDTQYFGPGTRLTVL.

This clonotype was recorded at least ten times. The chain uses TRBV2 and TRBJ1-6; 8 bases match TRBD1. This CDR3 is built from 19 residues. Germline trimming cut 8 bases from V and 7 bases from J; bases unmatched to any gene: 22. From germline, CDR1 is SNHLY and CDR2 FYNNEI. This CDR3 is CASYLISQAKGQDNSPLHF. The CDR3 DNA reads TGTGCCAGCTACCTCATCTCCCAAGCTAAGGGACAGGACAATTCACCCCTCCACTTT.

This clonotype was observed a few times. CDR3 coding DNA: TGTGCCAGCAGTTTAATGGGGGTTGAGGCCTACAATGAGCAGTTCTTC. The encoded protein is CASSLMGVEAYNEQFF. The chain uses TRBV28 and TRBJ2-1; D is perhaps TRBD1 or TRBD2 (5 bases each). Trimming removed 2 bases at V and 2 bases at J, with 13 bases between. From germline, CDR1 is MDHEN and CDR2 SYDVKM. This CDR3 region has 16 residues.

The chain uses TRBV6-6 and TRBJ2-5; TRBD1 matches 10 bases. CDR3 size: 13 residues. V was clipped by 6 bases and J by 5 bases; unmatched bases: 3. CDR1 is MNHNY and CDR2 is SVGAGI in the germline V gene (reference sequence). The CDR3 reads CASRTGGSETQYF. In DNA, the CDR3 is TGTGCCAGCAGGACAGGGGGCTCGGAGACCCAGTACTTC.